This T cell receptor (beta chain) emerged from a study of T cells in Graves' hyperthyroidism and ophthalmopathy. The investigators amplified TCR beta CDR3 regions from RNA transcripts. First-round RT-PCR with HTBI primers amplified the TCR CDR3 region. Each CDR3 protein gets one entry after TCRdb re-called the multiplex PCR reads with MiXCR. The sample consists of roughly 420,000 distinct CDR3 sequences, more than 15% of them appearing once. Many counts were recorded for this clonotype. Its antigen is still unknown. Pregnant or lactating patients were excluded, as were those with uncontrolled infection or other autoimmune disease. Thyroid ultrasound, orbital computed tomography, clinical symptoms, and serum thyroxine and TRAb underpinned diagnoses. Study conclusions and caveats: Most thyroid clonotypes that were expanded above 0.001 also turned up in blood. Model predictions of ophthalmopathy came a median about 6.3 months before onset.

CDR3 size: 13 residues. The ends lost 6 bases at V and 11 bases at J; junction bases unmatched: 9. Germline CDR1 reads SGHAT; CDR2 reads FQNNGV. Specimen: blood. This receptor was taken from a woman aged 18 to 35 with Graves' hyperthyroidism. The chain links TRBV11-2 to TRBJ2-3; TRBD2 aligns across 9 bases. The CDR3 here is CASRTAGGGEQYF. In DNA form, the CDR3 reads TGTGCCAGCAGAACAGCGGGGGGCGGGGAGCAGTATTTT.